This is a list of T cell receptor beta chains from one sample in a study of early T cells in non-severe SARS-CoV-2 infection. TCRdb used MiXCR to reprocess the 5' RACE reads, holding one entry per CDR3 protein. The table records 70,000 to 90,000 distinct CDR3 sequences, under 15% of them present only once. Sequencing was done on a sample of whole blood. Every receptor here comes from an adult who was a healthcare worker with PCR-confirmed SARS-CoV-2 infection or an uninfected control (not recorded which). CDR3s include the opening cysteine and the closing phenylalanine or tryptophan. The order of the fields is D gene, V gene, J gene, clone size, CDR3 DNA, CDR3 protein. The D gene is left open where the match is weak. Only part of the rows carry a size: once, few, many, or a class if the clone is expanded.

TRBD2	TRBV19	TRBJ2-2	many	TGTGCGGCTAGCGGGAGGGCCACCGGGGAGCTGTTTTTT	CAASGRATGELFF
-	TRBV7-9	TRBJ2-1	-	TGTGCCAGCAGCTCCTCGGGGCGGAGCTCCTACAATGAGCAGTTCTTC	CASSSSGRSSYNEQFF
-	TRBV29-1	TRBJ2-1	few	TGCAGCGCCGCGAGAGGGGGCTCCTACAATGAGCAGTTCTTC	CSAARGGSYNEQFF
-	TRBV7-2	TRBJ2-1	few	TGTGCCAGCAGCTTAGATCAGGGGACGCCCAATGAGCAGTTCTTC	CASSLDQGTPNEQFF
-	TRBV18	TRBJ2-1	few	TGTGCCAGCTCACCCACGACCAACACCGATGAGCAGTTCTTC	CASSPTTNTDEQFF
TRBD2	TRBV28	TRBJ2-1	few	TGTGCCAGCACCCCCGGTCTAGCGGGACGACGGAATGAGCAGTTCTTC	CASTPGLAGRRNEQFF
TRBD2	TRBV7-3	TRBJ2-1	few	TGTGCCAGCAGCTCGCTAGCGGGTATACAGTTCTTC	CASSSLAGIQFF
TRBD2	TRBV29-1	TRBJ2-5	-	TGCAGCGTTGCACGTAGCGGGAGGGAGACCCAGTACTTC	CSVARSGRETQYF
-	TRBV11-2	TRBJ1-1	-	TGTGCCAGCAGCTTAAGGTTGGCCACTGAAGCTTTCTTT	CASSLRLATEAFF
-	TRBV3-1	TRBJ2-7	-	TGTGCCAGCAGCCAAGGGCCCCTGTCCCCCCACGAGCAGTACTTC	CASSQGPLSPHEQYF
-	TRBV25-1	TRBJ2-2	-	TGTGCCACCAGGGGCCGAGGGGACACCGGGGAGCTGTTTTTT	CATRGRGDTGELFF
-	TRBV12-3/TRBV12-4	TRBJ2-2	-	TGTGCCAGCAGGAACAGAGGCACCGGGGAGCTGTTTTTT	CASRNRGTGELFF
TRBD2	TRBV6-2/TRBV6-3	TRBJ2-2	many	TGTGCCAGCAGCCTCTCGAGGAATAGCGGGAGGGTCGGCGGGGAGCTGTTTTTT	CASSLSRNSGRVGGELFF
-	TRBV4-1	TRBJ2-7	many	TGCGCCAGCAGCCAAGAATATCGGGACTACGAGCAGTACTTC	CASSQEYRDYEQYF
-	TRBV7-9	TRBJ2-1	few	TGTGCCAGCAGACTACATCCCCTGGCCCGGCAGTTCTTC	CASRLHPLARQFF
TRBD2	TRBV11-3	TRBJ2-1	many	TGTGCCAGCAGCACCCGGGAGGCGTCCTACAATGAGCAGTTCTTC	CASSTREASYNEQFF
-	TRBV12-5	TRBJ2-1	-	TGTGCTAGTGGTTTCTACAATGAGCAGTTCTTC	CASGFYNEQFF
TRBD2	TRBV2	TRBJ2-3	many	TGTGCCAGCACCCCGGGACTAGCGGGAGAAGTGGATACGCAGTATTTT	CASTPGLAGEVDTQYF
-	TRBV29-1	TRBJ2-5	many	TGCAGCGTTCCTGGGACAACCCCCTCGGGGGAGACCCAGTACTTC	CSVPGTTPSGETQYF
TRBD2	TRBV15	TRBJ2-1	-	TGTGCCACCCGCCGCTACAGGTCCCTGACTAGCACTAATGAGCAGTTCTTC	CATRRYRSLTSTNEQFF
-	TRBV11-2	TRBJ2-7	few	TGTGCCAGCAGCGCCCGACAGGACGCCGAGCAGTACTTC	CASSARQDAEQYF
-	TRBV4-2	TRBJ2-2	-	TGTGCCAGCAGCCAAGATAGGAACAGGCACCCCGGGGAGCTGTTTTTT	CASSQDRNRHPGELFF
-	TRBV5-1	TRBJ2-7	-	TGCGCCAGCACCTCGACTCGGGCCAGCGAGCAGTACTTC	CASTSTRASEQYF
-	TRBV7-7	TRBJ2-5	-	TGTGCCAGCAGCTTTCCCGGGGAAGGGACCCAGTACTTC	CASSFPGEGTQYF
-	TRBV7-9	TRBJ2-5	few	TGTGCCAGCAGCTGGGACATAGAGACCCAGTACTTC	CASSWDIETQYF
TRBD2	TRBV28	TRBJ2-7	-	TGTGCCAGCAGGCCCGGGAGCGGGAAGCTCTACGAGCAGTACTTC	CASRPGSGKLYEQYF
-	TRBV6-1	TRBJ2-1	many	TGTGCCAGCTTCTCTTTACTCTACAATGAGCAGTTCTTC	CASFSLLYNEQFF
TRBD2	TRBV6-2/TRBV6-3	TRBJ2-1	-	TGTGCCAGCTTAAGGCGGGAGAGCTCCTACAATGAGCAGTTCTTC	CASLRRESSYNEQFF
-	TRBV28	TRBJ2-1	few	TGTGCCAGCAAAGCCGGGCCCAAGGATGAGCAGTTCTTC	CASKAGPKDEQFF
-	TRBV3-1	TRBJ1-2	-	TGTGCCAGCAGTCAAGAAGTTTTCTATGGCTACACCTTC	CASSQEVFYGYTF
-	TRBV7-2	TRBJ2-1	-	TGTGCCAGCACCACGGGAGAGCGGCCGGACCGCAATGAGCAGTTCTTC	CASTTGERPDRNEQFF
-	TRBV9	TRBJ2-1	-	TGTGCCAGCAGCGTAGACGGTCGGTTAGGGGGAAATGAGCAGTTCTTC	CASSVDGRLGGNEQFF
-	TRBV4-1	TRBJ2-7	-	TGCGCCAGCAGCCTTGATTCGGCGAGGTACGAGCAGTACTTC	CASSLDSARYEQYF
-	TRBV11-1	TRBJ2-3	few	TGTGCCAGCAGCCGATCAGGGAGACTCACAGATACGCAGTATTTT	CASSRSGRLTDTQYF
-	TRBV6-5	TRBJ2-5	-	TGTGCCAGCCGCCATTTTGGGGAGACCCAGTACTTC	CASRHFGETQYF
-	TRBV12-3/TRBV12-4	TRBJ1-5	-	TGTGCCAGCAGTTTCAGTTATAATCAGCCCCAGCATTTT	CASSFSYNQPQHF
TRBD1	TRBV5-1	TRBJ2-5	-	TGCGCCAGCAGCTTACAGGGGCCAGAGACCCAGTACTTC	CASSLQGPETQYF
-	TRBV18	TRBJ1-5	few	TGTGCCAGCTCACGATTCCCGGGACACGAAAATCAGCCCCAACATTTT	CASSRFPGHENQPQHF
TRBD2	TRBV28	TRBJ2-7	-	TGTGCCAGCAGTTTATACCCCCCGGCGGGAGGGGGCTACGAGCAGTACTTC	CASSLYPPAGGGYEQYF
TRBD1	TRBV24-1	TRBJ2-5	few	TGTGCCACCAGTGGCCCAGGGGGCATCCAGTACTTC	CATSGPGGIQYF
-	TRBV4-3	TRBJ2-2	few	TGCGCCAGCAGCCCGGGGACCGGGAGCAACACCGGGGAGCTGTTTTTT	CASSPGTGSNTGELFF
-	TRBV29-1	TRBJ2-5	many	TGCAGCGTTGAACGTGAGGCGGGAGAGACCCAGTACTTC	CSVEREAGETQYF
-	TRBV7-9	TRBJ1-2	few	TGTGCCAGCAGCTTAGAAGGGTTCTATGGCTACACCTTC	CASSLEGFYGYTF
-	TRBV10-1	TRBJ2-1	-	TGCGCCAGCAGTGCTGATTACAATGAGCAGTTCTTC	CASSADYNEQFF
-	TRBV5-1	TRBJ1-3	few	TGCGCCAGCAGCTTGGGCCGCGCGCAAGGAAACACCATATATTTT	CASSLGRAQGNTIYF
-	TRBV6-5	TRBJ1-1	-	TGTGCCAGCAGTTACTCCGGGAGAGCTTTCTTT	CASSYSGRAFF
TRBD1	TRBV28	TRBJ1-5	many	TGTGCCAGCAGCCCTTTTTCTGGACAGGCTGGAGTGCGGCCCCAGCATTTT	CASSPFSGQAGVRPQHF
TRBD2	TRBV11-2	TRBJ2-1	few	TGTGCCAGCAGCGAAGGACTAGCGGGAAAGTTCTTC	CASSEGLAGKFF
-	TRBV5-5	TRBJ2-6	few	TGTGCCAGCAGCCCACGGGGGGCCAACGTCCTGACTTTC	CASSPRGANVLTF
TRBD1	TRBV20-1	TRBJ1-2	few	TGCAGTGCGAATAAGGGACAGGGAAAAGTTCACTATGGCTACACCTTC	CSANKGQGKVHYGYTF
TRBD2	TRBV6-5	TRBJ2-1	-	TGTGCCACGGCGGGACTAGCAACAAAATGGGGTGAGCAGTTCTTC	CATAGLATKWGEQFF